This TCR beta chain was obtained from a study of cytomegalovirus exposure and HLA in healthy donors (dated by TCRdb to the late 2010s). Regarding the research as a whole: An earlier analysis of several hundred of the donors reported over 250 Gb of sequence data and approximately 120 million unique TCR beta sequences obtained from about 200 million T cells. About 300 gigabases of sequencing data and approximately 84 million unique TCR sequences were included in an early release covering 550 to 650 HLA-typed donors. The genetic ancestry cluster associated with self-reported Caucasian donors included 70% to 85% of the 398 genotyped donors. The study aimed to test whether cataloging public T cell receptors could reveal signatures of past pathogen exposure. Using immunosequencing, the study profiled T cell repertoires from 500 to 800 subjects and related those repertoires to cytomegalovirus serostatus. A separate validation cohort of about 110 different subjects was used in addition to the roughly 670-subject first cohort. The study combined high-throughput TCR immunosequencing, statistical association of individual TCRs with disease status, and machine learning to predict cytomegalovirus infection status. In a later analysis, previously published TCR beta repertoires from 670 or so donors were re-analyzed and high-resolution HLA genotyping was added so that TCR occurrence patterns could be studied. In the later analysis, no new phenotypic data were used to find candidate immune exposures; instead, reliance was placed on TCR beta sequences and their occurrence across donors. In an earlier analysis of a few hundred of the donors, high-throughput TCR beta sequencing was used to judge whether each TCR beta V gene segment behaved as functional or pseudogenic. Donor age, sex, ethnicity and CMV serostatus were compiled alongside the repertoire data. A later genetic analysis took genome-wide SNP genotypes for about 55% of the roughly 700 donors and used that subset as a discovery cohort. All discovery cohort repertoires had been generated using a single sequencing platform. Class I and class II HLA loci were covered by the typing at four-digit resolution. The number of donors typed differed by locus, with roughly 629-640 for A, B, C, DRB1 and DQB1, 522 for DQA1, over 600 for DPA1, and roughly 450 for DPB1. Several DR-DQ haplotypes were treated as single units for association and clustering because of strong linkage in the cohort. Across about 380 genotyped donors of the cohort, an average of about 240,000 unique TCR beta nucleotide sequences per donor were sequenced, and roughly 17% of those sequences were non-productive. Findings and caveats that apply to the study as a whole: Compared with equally common non-associated chains, HLA-associated TCR beta chains in a later analysis were more clonally expanded and had lower generation probabilities. A further reported finding was that TCR beta sequences accurately predicted the HLA-A and HLA-B alleles for most subjects in the first cohort. Immune exposure information for the cohort was limited to CMV serostatus. When HLA alleles, especially DR and DQ, strongly co-occurred, TCR associations were difficult to assign to individual alleles. In vitro tests confirmed that three of the cytomegalovirus-associated TCR beta chains recognize cytomegalovirus antigens. Some IMGT-functional V segments, including TRBV6-2 and TRBV6-3, could not be told apart with the 87-base-pair reads, so those segments were excluded. In a later analysis, the rate of TCR association differed among HLA loci, with DRB1 alleles having the most associated TCRs and HLA-C alleles having the fewest. HLA typing was unavailable for some donors at each locus, so association tests used only the typed subset. Because counts were too low, roughly 16 rarely observed V segments, including chromosome 9 orphons, were left out of the earlier analysis of over 550 of the donors. The presence/absence analyses assumed that sequencing depth was roughly uniform across donors, and that assumption may not be true. An earlier analysis of some 560 of the donors showed that most TCR beta V segments appeared in productive rearrangements either about 87% or about 30% of the time, which broadly matched IMGT annotations. A cluster of highly shared sequence variants was judged likely to represent a technical artifact of the sequencing pipeline. Compared with the 666-donor mean, donors in an Asian-associated ancestry cluster had fewer N-insertions in productive TCRs, according to a later genetic analysis. Correlated functional status among segregating V segments might be attributable to linkage disequilibrium, but an unknown experimental factor could not be ruled out. The authors suggested that the approach could potentially be extended to other disease states and immunological phenotypes. A later analysis associated 15,000 or so TCR beta sequences with specific HLA alleles at a false discovery rate of 0.05. In both the original and validation cohorts, the classifier was reported to diagnose cytomegalovirus status with high specificity and sensitivity. In a later analysis, several top co-occurrence clusters were reported to appear linked to parvovirus B19, influenza, CMV and Epstein-Barr virus. A later analysis found that most CMV-associated TCR beta chains appeared HLA-restricted, with HLA associations seemingly driven largely by CMV exposure. Most TCR sequences were seen in very few donors, while some public TCRs were found in many individuals. An association between a missense DCLRE1C variant and V-gene and J-gene trimming of TCR beta chains was found in a later genetic analysis and replicated in an independent cohort. The study listed around 160 TCR beta chains as associated with cytomegalovirus. In this cohort, only TCR beta chains were sequenced, and detectable features were limited by the absence of alpha or paired-chain data.

As regards this clone: Its specific antigen is unknown. The input lacks base qualities; no much larger clone sits a single base away.

Libraries were made using the immunoSEQ multiplex PCR assay. For the multiplex PCR, a mixture combining 60 forward primers for TCR Vbeta segments and 13 reverse primers for TCR Jbeta segments was used. A multiplex PCR assay on genomic DNA amplified the CDR3 region of rearranged TCR beta genes. Amplified TCR beta libraries were sequenced as 87-base-pair reads on the Illumina HiSeq System. In the paper's pipeline: In a later analysis, tens of millions of unique TCR beta chains were counted across the 500 to 850 repertoires, and roughly 11 million of these chains were shared by at least two donors. Raw reads were error-corrected and collapsed into unique sequences by a nearest-neighbor algorithm in which closely related sequences were merged to remove PCR and sequencing errors. Alignment of CDR3 sequences to IMGT reference sequences was used to assign V, D and J gene segments. For a sequence to be retained, at least a six-nucleotide match to both a V gene segment and a J gene segment was required. A rearrangement was called productive if the CDR3 had no stop codons and remained in frame with V and J, and every other rearrangement was called non-productive. Following IMGT convention, CDR3 was defined as the stretch from the second conserved V-encoded cysteine to the conserved J-encoded phenylalanine. In an earlier analysis of approximately 590 of the donors, sequences lacking an unambiguous match to a single V gene segment were excluded. An earlier analysis of a few hundred of the donors called V segments functional above 56.7% productive rearrangements and segregating when the between-donor standard deviation exceeded 5%. A statistical classification framework was developed to diagnose cytomegalovirus status using the catalog of TCR beta chain sequences. In a later analysis, TCR nucleotide sequences were compared against IMGT/GENE-DB human TR gene sequences so that V and J genes could be assigned. A later analysis assigned CDR3 sequences and most-parsimonious VDJ recombination scenarios with the TCRdist pipeline. A later analysis defined each TCR beta chain by its CDR3 amino acid sequence plus V-gene family, and excluded reads lacking a unique V-gene family. To address suspected cross-contamination and a sequencing artifact, a later analysis removed 550 to 750 highly shared, low-generation-probability nucleotide sequences. For each public chain, a later analysis derived a clonal expansion index from normalized ranks of inferred template counts within each repertoire. Generation probabilities in a later analysis came from a VDJ recombination model fitted to out-of-frame rearrangements, and those results were checked against IGoR. A later analysis scored TCR-TCR, TCR-HLA and TCR-CMV co-occurrence with hypergeometric tests, applying a repertoire-size bias correction to TCR pairs. False discovery rates were estimated in a later analysis by permuting HLA or CMV assignments 20 times. In a later analysis, co-occurring TCRs were grouped using DBSCAN, with TCRdist sequence similarity added in when clustering inside HLA-allele-positive subsets. Repertoires with fewer than 30,000 or more than 120,000 public chains, plus five repertoires with anomalous nucleotide sharing, were excluded from co-occurrence clustering. TCRdb mirrors the immuneACCESS table, restricted to in-frame sequences. Some clones are absent from its copies; in checked studies, under half trace to an unresolved V gene, and the reason for the others is unknown. For V, J and clone size, that table is used; D and trimming come from the DNA. This sample gives over 250,000 clones in total; roughly 85% of them show up just once. The ten largest clones take up 4% of the sample.

In total, roughly 710 healthy bone marrow donors made up the cohort. At the time of sampling, every cohort member was nominally healthy, though immune exposures that went unrecorded were likely present. The donor was CMV seropositive and was included in the group of some 290 seropositive cohort members. A peripheral blood sample was provided by each donor, and peripheral blood mononuclear cells were used for TCR beta sequencing. The Qiagen DNeasy Blood Extraction Kit was used to extract genomic DNA from the blood cell samples. CDR1 and CDR2, per the germline V gene, are MDHEN and SYDVKM. Trimming removed 8 bases from V and 4 bases from J, leaving 6 bases between the germline ends. From cysteine to phenylalanine, the CDR3 is 11 amino acids long. Solely the CDR3 DNA is kept, with 33 bases framed from the first base.

The specimen was PBMCs. The rearranged chain carries TRBV28 and TRBJ1-5; a confident D gene designation cannot be given. The sequence came from a man aged 40-55 years in good health and CMV-seropositive. CDR3 sequence: CASALNQPQHF. The DNA reads TGTGCCAGCGCCCTAAATCAGCCCCAGCATTTT. The entire variable domain, with the stretches around the CDR3 drawn from the reference TRBV28 and TRBJ1-5 proteins, is DVKVTQSSRYLVKRTGEKVFLECVQDMDHENMFWYRQDPGLGLRLIYFSYDVKMKEKGDIPEGYSVSREKKERFSLILESASTNQTSMYLCASALNQPQHFGDGTRLSIL.